These 21 T cell receptor beta chains came from one sample sequenced in a study of T cells expressing NK-cell markers. TCRdb re-called the 5' RACE reads; every CDR3 protein appears as one record, without DNA. The table gives about 20,000 distinct CDR3 sequences; the top ten clones make up over 50% of it. The specimen was blood T cells: a sorted CD56 or NKG2C T cell subset, CD4+ or CD8+ T cells, or bulk PBMC T cells (not recorded which). These receptors were taken from a man aged 18 to 69 in good health.

The V and J genes are TRBV4-3 and TRBJ2-7. This CDR3 comprises 15 residues. Germline CDR1 reads LGHNA; CDR2 reads YSLEER. This CDR3 reads CASSQDQWTLDEQYF.

The rearrangement joins TRBV2 to TRBJ2-7; TCRdb's assignment of TRBD1 cannot be checked, as there is no DNA. The CDR3 is 17 amino acids. CDR1 and CDR2 (germline): SNHLY, FYNNEI. CDR3 sequence reads: CASRRRGGQGRTYEQYF.

CDR3 residues: CASSEGTEGYEQFF. The V gene is TRBV6-4, the J gene TRBJ2-1; TCRdb's D call, TRBD2, is unchecked because there is no DNA. The germline gives CDR1 MRHNA, CDR2 SNTAGT. The CDR3 is 14 residues long.

The genes are TRBV12-2 and TRBJ1-4; TCRdb proposes TRBD1, but this gene call is untestable without DNA. TRBV12-2 is a recognized pseudogene. This CDR3 spans 16 amino acids. The CDR3 spells CASRVVQGRGMKNCFF.

The CDR3 reads CASSDGGRVTEAFF. The rearrangement links TRBV25-1 to TRBJ1-1; TCRdb gives TRBD1 as the D gene, but with no DNA this cannot be confirmed. Germline lookup yields CDR1 MGHDK and CDR2 SYGVNS. This CDR3 has 14 residues.

The V and J genes are TRBV29-1 and TRBJ2-1; no DNA is available, so the TRBD2 call from TCRdb remains unchecked. The CDR3 totals 15 residues. Germline values: CDR1 SQVTM, CDR2 ANQGSEA. CDR3 sequence: CSVARGGGSYNEQFF.

The chain uses TRBV7-2 and TRBJ2-7. Looked up from germline, CDR1 is SGHTA and CDR2 is FQGNSA. CDR3 length equals 12 residues. This chain's CDR3 is CASSFSSYEQYF.

The chain uses TRBV6-4 and TRBJ1-3. Germline lookup yields CDR1 MRHNA and CDR2 SNTAGT. The CDR3 runs to 13 residues. The CDR3 here is CASSESSGNTIYF.

The J gene is TRBJ1-5, the V gene TRBV15; without DNA, the TCRdb call of TRBD1 cannot be checked. This CDR3 spans 18 amino acids. CDR1 LNHNV and CDR2 YYDKDF come from the germline V gene (reference sequence). The CDR3 region is CATSRVLDSDYSNQPQHF.

The V gene is TRBV5-4, the J gene TRBJ1-6; lacking DNA, the TRBD1 call made by TCRdb goes unchecked. The CDR3 covers 15 residues. Germline V lookup: CDR1 SGHNT, CDR2 YYREEE (reference sequence). CDR3 sequence: CASSLAGRRNSPLHF.

This chain links TRBV10-3 with TRBJ2-1; the TRBD2 assignment by TCRdb is unverifiable without DNA. CDR3 length: 17 amino acids. CDR1 is ENHRY, CDR2 SYGVKD, per germline. The CDR3 here is CAISLQGTSGRTNEQFF.

The chain uses TRBV4-1 and TRBJ2-5; without DNA, the TCRdb call of TRBD2 cannot be checked. The CDR3 covers 18 residues. Germline V gives CDR1 MGHRA, CDR2 YSYEKL. The CDR3 sequence is CASSQLFMKREGPETQYF.

The chain combines TRBV2 with TRBJ1-5; TCRdb's D gene call, TRBD1, goes unchecked for lack of DNA. The CDR3 has 15 amino acids. From germline, CDR1 is SNHLY and CDR2 FYNNEI. The CDR3 loop reads CASSAGQGGNQPQHF.

The chain combines TRBV20-1 with TRBJ2-1. The CDR3 runs 14 residues. Per germline, CDR1 DFQATT and CDR2 SNEGSKA (reference sequence). CDR3 protein: CSASLISSYNEQFF.

V is TRBV20-1 and J is TRBJ2-3; the D call of TRBD1 rests on TCRdb alone, since no DNA is present to check it. The CDR3 sequence is 11 residues long. In germline, CDR1 is DFQATT, CDR2 SNEGSKA (reference sequence). CDR3: CRPTGPDTQYF.

The V and J genes are TRBV4-2 and TRBJ1-2. CDR3 length equals 15 residues. Germline V CDR1 and CDR2: LGHNA, YNFKEQ. The CDR3: CASSQDAFPNYGYTF.

The chain joins TRBV7-2 to TRBJ2-7; TCRdb names TRBD1, which stays unverified in the absence of DNA. Per the germline V gene, CDR1 is SGHTA and CDR2 is FQGNSA. This CDR3 contains 15 residues. The chain's CDR3 is CASSLLGQGLGEQYF. Filled out from reference TRBV7-2 and TRBJ2-7, the complete variable domain reads GAGVSQSPSNKVTEKGKDVELRCDPISGHTALYWYRQSLGQGLEFLIYFQGNSAPDKSGLPSDRFSAERTGGSVSTLTIQRTQQEDSAVYLCASSLLGQGLGEQYFGPGTRLTVT.

The chain carries TRBV20-1 and TRBJ2-7; TCRdb lists TRBD2, though no DNA is available to test this call. This CDR3 spans 16 amino acids. CDR1 is DFQATT and CDR2 is SNEGSKA in the germline V gene (reference sequence). The CDR3 loop is CSAREFRLAETYEQYF.

This sequence joins TRBV15 and TRBJ2-7. This CDR3 spans 15 amino acids. Per the germline V gene, CDR1 is LNHNV and CDR2 is YYDKDF (reference sequence). The CDR3 loop is CATSRDSSGSYEQYF.

This chain uses TRBV7-8 with TRBJ2-1; TCRdb picks TRBD1, but there is no DNA to check that call. Germline V lookup: CDR1 SGHVS, CDR2 FQNEAQ. The CDR3 sequence is 18 residues long. The CDR3 sequence is CASSSHHFDRGLYNEQFF.

The chain couples TRBV7-9 to TRBJ1-2; TCRdb indicates TRBD1, and absent DNA this call remains unverified. The CDR3 length is 15 residues. Germline loops: CDR1 SEHNR, CDR2 FQNEAQ (reference sequence). The CDR3: CASSPRSWGGNGYTF.